These T cell receptor beta chains were read from a single sample in a study of blood T cell repertoires in COVID-19. Measured with immunoSEQ multiplex PCR; TCRdb has only the in-frame clones, and not every one. The profile shows 200,000 or so clones, 81% of them singletons. The specimen sequenced was peripheral blood. The receptors come from an elderly woman with COVID-19, enrolled during active disease. Each CDR3 is given with its conserved first and last residue.

TRBJ1-2 TRBV29-1 13 CSVRRDIFYGYTF
TRBJ2-7 TRBV5-1 13 CASSLDRAHEQYF
TRBJ1-1 TRBV4-1 14 CASSQAGGAGEAFF
TRBJ2-1 TRBV11-2 15 CASSYLNGLGSEQFF
TRBJ2-7 TRBV4-3 16 CASSQDPQGGLYEQYF
TRBJ2-7 TRBV11-3 15 CASSHRRQGDYEQYF
TRBJ1-2 TRBV29-1 13 CSVDGTGAYGYTF
TRBJ1-1 TRBV12-5 13 CASGQTGRTEAFF
TRBJ2-1 TRBV6-5 14 CASSRTSGGNEQFF
TRBJ2-5 TRBV20-1 13 CSASLRGQETQYF
TRBJ1-1 TRBV28 12 CATRKGITEAFF
TRBJ2-5 TRBV2 13 CASTRVGAETQYF
TRBJ2-5 TRBV3-1/TRBV3-2 14 CASSSRLVGETQYF
TRBJ2-1 TRBV6-5 15 CASTEDRGPYNEQFF
TRBJ2-7 TRBV5-1 15 CASSLPRQGEYEQYF
TRBJ2-3 TRBV6-2/TRBV6-3 17 CASSFPSGIVSTDTQYF
TRBJ1-6 TRBV6-4 14 CASSRTGGDSPLHF
TRBJ1-4 TRBV12-3/TRBV12-4 11 CASSLAGKLFF
TRBJ2-7 TRBV6-4 13 CASRGQISYEQYF
TRBJ1-2 TRBV7-9 11 CAGGGDYGYTF
TRBJ1-6 TRBV5-6 18 CASSRGTGMDSYNSPLHF
TRBJ2-7 TRBV7-2 15 CASSLAGGPFYEQYF
TRBJ2-3 TRBV18 14 CASSALASTDTQYF
TRBJ2-4 TRBV19 13 CASSIRGGNIQYF
TRBJ1-4 TRBV7-9 15 CASSLTGWRDEKLFF
TRBJ2-5 TRBV11-2 18 CASSSGLAGGASKETQYF
TRBJ2-5 TRBV19 15 CASSIRGGLQETQYF
TRBJ2-5 TRBV5-1 14 CAIPRELRGETQYF
TRBJ1-3 TRBV18 15 CASSTSTGNGNTIYF
TRBJ1-2 TRBV13 14 CASSRGPSNYGYTF
TRBJ2-5 TRBV28 15 CASSTRTGGEETQYF
TRBJ1-2 TRBV27 16 CASSFTVQTSRYGYTF
TRBJ1-2 TRBV19 16 CASSIGWVEDYYGYTF
TRBJ1-6 TRBV4-2 17 CASSQDRAGQGYSPLHF
TRBJ2-2 TRBV6-5 13 CASSRLGTGELFF
TRBJ1-4 TRBV6-5 15 CASSPASRTDRKLFF
TRBJ2-1 TRBV10-2 16 CASSEGRVAPYNEQFF
TRBJ1-1 TRBV11-2 17 CASSVTTGANLGTEAFF
TRBJ1-3 TRBV19 14 CATATGGSGNTIYF
TRBJ1-5 TRBV27 14 CASSLDRDTRPQHF
TRBJ1-1 TRBV9 13 CASSVTGVTEAFF
TRBJ2-7 TRBV19 13 CASSITPTYEQYF
TRBJ2-1 TRBV24-1 12 CATSDFNNEQFF
TRBJ1-6 TRBV27 12 CASKEEHSPLHF
TRBJ2-7 TRBV14 12 CASSRTGYEQYF
TRBJ2-6 TRBV5-1 16 CASSPGGLSGANVLTF
TRBJ1-5 TRBV10-3 13 CAISESTRGTQHF
TRBJ2-5 TRBV6-2/TRBV6-3 16 CASSYSLGGSQETQYF
TRBJ2-5 TRBV9 14 CASSPRDSQETQYF
TRBJ1-2 TRBV4-1 17 CASSQDQETGNTGGYTF
TRBJ2-7 TRBV28 15 CASSVPAGGLNEQYF
TRBJ1-3 TRBV29-1 12 CSVEDRGSPIYF
TRBJ2-5 TRBV19 16 CASSTPYGTNQETQYF
TRBJ1-5 TRBV2 14 CASSQQGGNQPQHF
TRBJ2-4 TRBV3-1/TRBV3-2 17 CASSPTGAGVPKNIQYF
TRBJ2-7 TRBV14 12 CASSREGGEQYF
TRBJ2-1 TRBV7-9 13 CASSPLGEGEQFF